The 12 T cell receptor beta chains listed next were all sequenced from one sample in a study of blood T cell repertoires in COVID-19. Assay used: immunoSEQ multiplex PCR; TCRdb lists only in-frame clones, some missing. The sample has approximately 260,000 clones, 84% seen once. The sequencing input was peripheral blood. All receptors come from a human donor in a cohort sampled during active COVID-19.

The chain has TRBV28 and TRBJ2-7; TRBD1 agrees at 8 bases. The CDR3 loop spans 14 amino acids. V was pared by 5 bases and J by 2 bases, with 5 bases of the junction left unmatched. CDR1 is MDHEN and CDR2 is SYDVKM in the germline V gene. The CDR3 here is CASSLPRGPYEQYF. The DNA of the CDR3 is TGTGCCAGCAGTCTCCCCAGGGGGCCCTACGAGCAGTACTTC.

The chain uses TRBV2 and TRBJ1-1, with 10 bases that match TRBD1. The germline V gene encodes CDR1 SNHLY and CDR2 FYNNEI. The CDR3 runs to 14 residues. J was trimmed by 5 bases and V by 4 bases; bases with no gene match: 4. CDR3 sequence (DNA): TGTGCCAGCAGTGGGGACAGGGGAAGGACTGAAGCTTTCTTT. Protein: CASSGDRGRTEAFF.

The V call is TRBV19, the J call TRBJ2-3; possibly TRBD2 for D (5 bases). V was cut by 4 bases and J by 2 bases, with 10 bases left in between. The V gene's germline CDR1 is LNHDA and CDR2 SQIVND (reference sequence). The CDR3 runs to 14 residues. This chain's CDR3 is CASSRETTTDTQYF. Here the CDR3 DNA reads TGTGCCAGTAGTAGGGAGACAACCACAGATACGCAGTATTTT.

The chain joins TRBV10-1 to TRBJ2-1; a weak D match, TRBD2 (6 bases). In germline, CDR1 is WNHNN, CDR2 SYGVQD (reference sequence). The CDR3 sequence is 14 residues long. V was shortened by 2 bases and J by 9 bases, with 14 bases between the two germline ends. The DNA for the CDR3 is TGCGCCAGCAGTGAGCTATGGACTAACGCTGAGCAGTTCTTC. This translates into CASSELWTNAEQFF.

This clone has more than one count but fewer than ten. CDR3 in amino acids: CASSLVSVGSGNTGELFF. In DNA, the CDR3 is TGTGCCAGCAGCTTGGTTTCTGTCGGTAGCGGAAACACCGGGGAGCTGTTTTTT. This rearrangement joins TRBV5-5 to TRBJ2-2, with TRBD2 as a possible D gene (6 bases). Between the trimmed V and J ends, which lost 0 bases and 2 bases, there was a span of 17 bases. Germline CDR1 and CDR2: SGHKS and YYEKEE (reference sequence). The length of the CDR3 is 18 residues.

This clone has a single count. The rearrangement uses TRBV29-1 and TRBJ1-2; D is uncertain. V lost 0 bases and J 4 bases, leaving 9 bases between the germline ends. CDR3 length equals 13 residues. CDR1 SQVTM and CDR2 ANQGSEA come from the germline V gene. The CDR3 nucleotides are TGCAGCGTTGAAGAGAGGCAGATCTATGGCTACACCTTC. Translated, it gives CSVEERQIYGYTF.

This chain joins TRBV10-2 and TRBJ2-1, with TRBD2 as a possible D gene (6 bases). CDR3 length: 14 residues. V lost 6 bases, J lost 8 bases, and 17 bases lay in between. CDR1 and CDR2 (germline): WSHSY, SAAADI. The DNA for the CDR3 is TGCGCCAGCAGAGGACTGGGGGGAAGGCATGAGCAGTTCTTC. This sequence encodes CASRGLGGRHEQFF.

This rearrangement joins TRBV5-4 to TRBJ2-5, with D unresolved. CDR1 and CDR2 from the germline V gene are SGHNT and YYREEE (reference sequence). This CDR3 spans 13 amino acids. Trimming pared 4 bases from V and 1 base from J, leaving 8 bases between. CDR3 DNA sequence: TGTGCCAGCAGCCCTCACGGCCAAGAGACCCAGTACTTC. This encodes CASSPHGQETQYF. Drawing the rest from reference TRBV5-4 and TRBJ2-5, the complete variable domain is ETGVTQSPTHLIKTRGQQVTLRCSSQSGHNTVSWYQQALGQGPQFIFQYYREEENGRGNFPPRFSGLQFPNYSSELNVNALELDDSALYLCASSPHGQETQYFGPGTRLLVL.

The chain joins TRBV2 to TRBJ2-5; 10 nucleotides align to TRBD2. The V gene's germline CDR1 is SNHLY and CDR2 FYNNEI. V trimming: 5 bases; J trimming: 1 base; junction bases outside the gene matches: 19. The CDR3 consists of 20 residues. CDR3: CASSFLASGRAVGSQETQYF. Written as DNA, the CDR3 is TGTGCCAGCAGTTTTCTGGCCAGCGGGAGGGCGGTGGGTAGCCAAGAGACCCAGTACTTC.

The gene calls are TRBV27 and TRBJ1-1; D unclear. The germline CDR1 and CDR2 sequences are MNHEY and SMNVEV (reference sequence). V was cut by 2 bases and J by 1 base, with 11 bases left in between. The CDR3 covers 15 residues. The CDR3 region is CASSLQSVPNTEAFF. DNA for the CDR3: TGTGCCAGCAGTTTACAGTCTGTTCCGAACACTGAAGCTTTCTTT.

The V and J genes are TRBV5-1 and TRBJ2-3; no reliable D call. V was clipped by 0 bases and J by 2 bases, with 10 bases between them. CDR3 length: 15 amino acids. The germline V gene has CDR1 SGHRS and CDR2 YFSETQ. The CDR3 DNA reads TGCGCCAGCAGCTTGGCTGGCAGAACCACAGATACGCAGTATTTT. Its translation: CASSLAGRTTDTQYF.

This clone was recorded only once. This sequence joins TRBV24-1 and TRBJ1-1; 7 bases map to TRBD1. Germline CDR1 reads KGHDR; CDR2 reads SFDVKD. V dropped 4 bases and J dropped 1; count of bases not matched to a gene: 8. The CDR3 loop spans 16 amino acids. This chain's CDR3 is CATSDPRQGPNTEAFF. The CDR3 bases are TGTGCCACCAGTGACCCCAGACAGGGCCCGAACACTGAAGCTTTCTTT.